Shown below are 27 T cell receptor beta chains from a single sample sequenced in a study of CD8 T cells in ankylosing spondylitis. TCRdb analysed the 5' RACE reads with MiXCR anew, one entry per CDR3 protein. This sample has about 240,000 distinct CDR3 sequences; over 8.5% occur once, and the top ten carry about 6.8%. The sequenced material came from blood, either unsorted or a sorted T cell fraction (not recorded which). These receptor sequences come from a male donor with ankylosing spondylitis or in good health (not recorded which).

This clonotype was counted many times. This chain uses TRBV6-5 with TRBJ2-2; D is unclear. The CDR3 is 15 amino acids. The V and J ends lost 4 bases and 4 bases respectively, with 13 bases between them. Germline CDR1 and CDR2: MNHEY and SVGAGI. CDR3 loop: CASSFGPVPTGELFF. CDR3 in DNA: TGTGCCAGCAGTTTTGGGCCCGTTCCCACCGGGGAGCTGTTTTTT.

This clonotype was seen many times. V and J are TRBV5-5 and TRBJ1-5; TRBD1 aligns across 7 bases. Looked up from germline, CDR1 is SGHKS and CDR2 is YYEKEE (reference sequence). V was clipped by 4 bases and J by 3 bases; unmatched bases: 10. The CDR3 has 16 amino acids. The CDR3: CASSTREGQFNQPQHF. The CDR3 DNA sequence: TGTGCCAGCAGCACCCGGGAGGGACAGTTCAATCAGCCCCAGCATTTT.

This clonotype showed up many times. The V and J genes are TRBV11-1 and TRBJ2-2; 9 bases agree with TRBD1. This CDR3 spans 19 amino acids. With 6 bases clipped from V and 0 bases from J, the junction kept 14 bases outside the gene matches. CDR1 is SGHAT and CDR2 is FQDESV in the germline V gene (reference sequence). CDR3 loop: CASSPGQGIFRSNTGELFF. The DNA for the CDR3 is TGTGCCAGCAGTCCCGGACAGGGGATATTTCGATCGAACACCGGGGAGCTGTTTTTT.

V gene TRBV7-9 combines with J gene TRBJ2-2, with 9 bases fitting TRBD1. The CDR3 contains 15 residues. V lost 5 bases and J lost 7; bases outside the gene matches: 8. Germline V gives CDR1 SEHNR, CDR2 FQNEAQ (reference sequence). This CDR3 is CASSPPRTGVGELFF. The CDR3 region has the DNA TGTGCCAGCAGCCCACCCAGGACAGGGGTCGGGGAGCTGTTTTTT.

The table lists this clonotype with a few counts. This chain joins TRBV7-6 and TRBJ1-1, with 8 bases matching TRBD1. Trimming removed 5 bases from V and 2 bases from J; junction bases left unmatched: 13. Germline CDR1 and CDR2: SGHVS and FNYEAQ. The CDR3 sequence is 17 residues long. The CDR3 sequence is CASSARGRGHRNTEAFF. DNA for the CDR3: TGTGCCAGCAGCGCCCGTGGCAGGGGGCACCGAAACACTGAAGCTTTCTTT.

In this sample, this clonotype turned up many times. This rearrangement joins TRBV7-9 to TRBJ1-2; possible D gene TRBD1, 5 bases. The CDR3 is 14 residues long. CDR1 and CDR2 (germline): SEHNR, FQNEAQ (reference sequence). Trimming took 3 bases from V and 0 from J, leaving 8 bases between them. CDR3 sequence: CASSFRESNYGYTF. The CDR3 region has the DNA TGTGCCAGCAGCTTCAGGGAATCTAACTATGGCTACACCTTC.

This clonotype was detected ten times or more. In DNA, the CDR3 is TGTGCCAGCAGCCTAGGACAGGGTATGACACCCCTCCACTTT. This translates into CASSLGQGMTPLHF. The chain joins TRBV12-3 or TRBV12-4 to TRBJ1-6, with 8 bases fitting TRBD1. Trimming took 6 bases from V and 11 from J; bases not matched to a gene: 9. This CDR3 spans 14 amino acids.

This clonotype came up many times. The chain has TRBV28 and TRBJ2-5, with D maybe TRBD2 (6 bases). Germline CDR1 reads MDHEN; CDR2 reads SYDVKM. This CDR3 has 13 amino acids. V was pared by 5 bases and J by 5 bases, with 12 bases between. CDR3 nucleotide sequence: TGTGCCAGCAGTCGGGACTCCCGGGAGACCCAGTACTTC. Encoded protein: CASSRDSRETQYF.

The V call is TRBV30, the J call TRBJ2-1, with TRBD2 matching over 7 bases. V gave up 0 bases and J gave up 6 bases; unmatched junction bases: 5. Germline lookup yields CDR1 GTSNPN and CDR2 SVGIG (reference sequence). This CDR3 has 14 amino acids. The CDR3 DNA sequence: TGTGCCTGGAGTGTGGGACTATGGAGCAATGAGCAGTTCTTC. Its protein product is CAWSVGLWSNEQFF.

Ten or more counts support this clonotype. The chain is built from TRBV20-1 and TRBJ2-3, with no clear D. Per the germline V gene, CDR1 is DFQATT and CDR2 is SNEGSKA (reference sequence). Trimming stripped 1 base from V and 3 bases from J, with 14 bases between. This CDR3 is built from 15 residues. CDR3 bases: TGCAGTGCTAGAGTTGGAGCAGCTACAACAGATACGCAGTATTTT. Amino acids: CSARVGAATTDTQYF.

This clonotype was recorded a few times. This sequence joins TRBV20-1 and TRBJ2-5, with TRBD2 matching 8 bases. The CDR3 contains 13 residues. Germline CDR1 is DFQATT and CDR2 is SNEGSKA (reference sequence). Trimming at V came to 3 bases and at J to 4 bases, leaving 4 bases not matched to a gene. As DNA, the CDR3 is TGCAGTGCTAGCCGCACTAGCGGAGAGACCCAGTACTTC. This sequence encodes CSASRTSGETQYF.

Notes on this clonotype: An end of the junction does not agree with germline; a read error may underlie this. The CDR3 sequence is CASSQVLAGGENAGELFF. The CDR3 DNA follows: TGCGCCAGCAGCCAGGTTTTAGCGGGAGGAGAGAACGCCGGGGAGCTGTTTTTT. The rearrangement joins TRBV4-3 to TRBJ2-2, with 10 bases that match TRBD2. The CDR3 is made up of 18 amino acids. Per the germline V gene, CDR1 is LGHNA and CDR2 is YSLEER.

Only a few counts were recorded for this clonotype. Here the CDR3 DNA reads TGTGCCACCAGAGCGGACAGGGAAGGCTATGGCTACACCTTC. This encodes CATRADREGYGYTF. This chain links TRBV24-1 with TRBJ1-2, with TRBD1 matching over 8 bases. The CDR3 is 14 amino acids. J was trimmed by 4 bases and V by 7 bases; bases with no gene match: 7. The germline V gene has CDR1 KGHDR and CDR2 SFDVKD.

The gene calls are TRBV11-2 and TRBJ2-1, with D maybe TRBD2 (5 bases). CDR3 size: 14 residues. With 0 bases removed from V and 6 bases from J, the gap between germline ends came to 9 bases. Germline V gene lookup returns CDR1 SGHAT and CDR2 FQNNGV. The CDR3 protein is CASSLDTRGNEQFF. In nucleotides, the CDR3 is TGTGCCAGCAGCTTAGATACCCGGGGCAATGAGCAGTTCTTC.

This rearrangement joins TRBV18 to TRBJ2-3, with TRBD2 identical over 13 bases. Trimming took 5 bases from V and 4 from J; bases not matched to a gene: 3. The CDR3 is made up of 15 amino acids. The germline V gene has CDR1 KGHSH and CDR2 LQKENI. Here the CDR3 DNA reads TGTGCCAGCTCATCGACTAGCGGGGGGTCAGATACGCAGTATTTT. Encoded protein: CASSSTSGGSDTQYF. The variable domain in full, with the rest retrieved from reference TRBV18 and TRBJ2-3, is NAGVMQNPRHLVRRRGQEARLRCSPMKGHSHVYWYRQLPEEGLKFMVYLQKENIIDESGMPKERFSAEFPKEGPSILRIQQVVRGDSAAYFCASSSTSGGSDTQYFGPGTRLTVL.

In its sample, this clonotype was seen many times. Written as DNA, the CDR3 is TGCAGTGCAAAGACGGGCGGGAGCTATAGTGGAGAGCAGTACTTC. This translates into CSAKTGGSYSGEQYF. This rearrangement joins TRBV20-1 to TRBJ2-7; 7 bases are a match to TRBD2. The ends lost 6 bases at V and 7 bases at J; junction bases unmatched: 18. The CDR3 extends over 15 amino acids. CDR1 and CDR2 (germline): DFQATT, SNEGSKA (reference sequence).

The table lists this clonotype with many counts. This sequence joins TRBV20-1 and TRBJ1-6, with 7 nucleotides matching TRBD1. Per the germline V gene, CDR1 is DFQATT and CDR2 is SNEGSKA (reference sequence). The CDR3 sequence is 14 residues long. J was trimmed by 8 bases and V by 4 bases; bases with no gene match: 8. The chain's CDR3 is CSATHRGPDSPLHF. The DNA of the CDR3 is TGCAGTGCTACCCACAGGGGCCCGGATTCACCCCTCCACTTT.

This clonotype was seen a handful of times. CDR3 DNA sequence: TGTGCCAGCAGCCCACAATGGGAGGTGCCCGAGCAGTACTTC. This sequence encodes CASSPQWEVPEQYF. V and J are TRBV3-1 and TRBJ2-7, with D perhaps matching TRBD2 (6 bases). The germline gives CDR1 LGHDT, CDR2 YNNKEL (reference sequence). This CDR3 is built from 14 residues. The V end lost 4 bases, the J end lost 6 bases, and 16 bases lay between the germline ends.

The table lists this clonotype with many counts. The V gene is TRBV29-1, the J gene TRBJ1-1; D gene unclear. V gave up 4 bases and J gave up 2 bases, with 5 bases separating them. The CDR3 sequence is 11 residues long. Germline CDR1 is SQVTM and CDR2 is ANQGSEA. The CDR3 is CSVGANTEAFF. For the CDR3, the DNA is TGCAGCGTTGGGGCAAACACTGAAGCTTTCTTT.

This clonotype was recorded at least ten times. The V call is TRBV9, the J call TRBJ2-3, with 12 bases matching TRBD2. Germline-derived CDR1 and CDR2 are SGDLS and YYNGEE. With 0 bases clipped from V and 2 bases from J, the junction kept 4 bases outside the gene matches. This CDR3 spans 17 amino acids. Here the CDR3 reads CASSVGTSGIATDTQYF. In DNA form, the CDR3 reads TGTGCCAGCAGCGTAGGGACTAGCGGGATAGCCACAGATACGCAGTATTTT.

The chain couples TRBV6-1 to TRBJ1-2, with D hard to call. Germline assignment: CDR1 MNHNS and CDR2 SASEGT. Trimming cost V 6 bases and J 0 bases, with 11 bases left between them. This CDR3 is built from 14 residues. The DNA of the CDR3 is TGTGCCAGCAGAGCAAGTGGGACTAACTATGGCTACACCTTC. Residues: CASRASGTNYGYTF.

This clonotype was detected ten times or more. J is TRBJ1-2 and V is TRBV30; 7 nucleotides line up with TRBD1. Per the germline V gene, CDR1 is GTSNPN and CDR2 is SVGIG (reference sequence). There are 17 residues in the CDR3. V lost 3 bases to trimming and J lost 1 base; unmatched junction nucleotides: 14. CDR3 DNA: TGTGCCTGGAGAGCAACAGGGGCGGATTTTATTAACTATGGCTACACCTTC. Translated: CAWRATGADFINYGYTF.

A remark on this clonotype: A read error may explain this, as a much larger clone is one base away. This chain links TRBV7-2 with TRBJ2-4; a possible D gene is TRBD1 (6 bases). Germline loops: CDR1 SGHTA, CDR2 FQGNSA. The CDR3 runs 12 residues. With 2 bases removed from V and 7 bases from J, the gap between germline ends came to 6 bases. As DNA, the CDR3 is TGTGCCAGCAGCTTAAGGGGGAACATTCAGTACTTC. Translation: CASSLRGNIQYF.

This clonotype was picked up many times. The rearrangement uses TRBV12-3 or TRBV12-4 and TRBJ1-2; no reliable D call. CDR3 length: 14 residues. V was pared by 5 bases and J by 1 base, with 11 bases between. The CDR3 DNA reads TGTGCCAGCAGTCCGGACGGAATTAACTATGGCTACACCTTC. It specifies CASSPDGINYGYTF.

Comment on this clonotype: Being one base from a much bigger clone, this may be a read error. The J gene is TRBJ2-7, the V gene TRBV15; tentatively, D is TRBD2 (5 bases). Germline lookup yields CDR1 LNHNV and CDR2 YYDKDF (reference sequence). This CDR3 region has 15 residues. CDR3 in DNA: TGTGCCTCCAGCAGAGAGGACTCGAGCTCCTACGAGCAGTACTTC. Translation gives CASSREDSSSYEQYF.

This clonotype was found a few times. V is TRBV5-1 and J is TRBJ1-1; tentatively, D is TRBD1 (6 bases). This CDR3 has 16 amino acids. Trimming cost V 1 base and J 1 base, with 14 bases left between them. Germline assignment: CDR1 SGHRS and CDR2 YFSETQ. This CDR3 is CASSLSTTGRNTEAFF. In DNA form, the CDR3 reads TGCGCCAGCAGCTTGTCGACGACAGGCCGGAACACTGAAGCTTTCTTT.

This clonotype was detected ten times or more. The V and J genes are TRBV7-2 and TRBJ2-1; 7 bases are a match to TRBD1. Germline lookup yields CDR1 SGHTA and CDR2 FQGNSA. This CDR3 is 16 amino acids long. The V segment lost 3 bases and the J segment 7 bases; nucleotides outside the gene matches: 12. The CDR3 DNA sequence: TGTGCCAGCAGCTTGGACAGGCTTCTAATGAGGAATGAGCAGTTCTTC. It is translated as CASSLDRLLMRNEQFF.